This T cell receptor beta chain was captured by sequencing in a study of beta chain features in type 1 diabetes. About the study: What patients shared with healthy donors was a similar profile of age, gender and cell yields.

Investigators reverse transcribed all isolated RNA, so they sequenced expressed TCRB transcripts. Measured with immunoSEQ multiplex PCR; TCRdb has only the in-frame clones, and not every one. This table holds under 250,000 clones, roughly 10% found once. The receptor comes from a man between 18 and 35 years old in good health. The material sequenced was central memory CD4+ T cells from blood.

In DNA, the CDR3 is TGCGCCAGCAGTTCGCAGGGTTCGGAGTCCGGGGAGCTGTTTTTT. Translating gives CASSSQGSESGELFF. This chain links TRBV5-1 with TRBJ2-2, with D perhaps matching TRBD1 (5 bases). The ends were cut back, 5 bases at V and 6 bases at J, with 17 bases in the middle. The CDR3 runs 15 residues. Germline loops: CDR1 SGHRS, CDR2 YFSETQ.